The 6 T cell receptor beta chains in this list originate from one sample, sequenced in a study of T cell responses to AZD1222 COVID-19 vaccine. The assay was immunoSEQ multiplex PCR, and TCRdb's table has in-frame clones only and misses some. The sample consists of more than 50,000 clones, 80% to 90% of them appearing once. The sequences come from peripheral blood, collected on day 0 of AZD1222 vaccination. Receptors originate from an adult in good health.

V gene TRBV18 combines with J gene TRBJ2-7; D is tentatively TRBD1 or TRBD2 (5 bases each). CDR1 and CDR2 (germline): KGHSH, LQKENI. V was cut by 5 bases and J by 4 bases, with 12 bases left in between. This CDR3 comprises 13 residues. CDR3 nucleotide sequence: TGTGCCAGCTCAGGTGGGGGACGGTACGAGCAGTACTTC. As protein: CASSGGGRYEQYF.

This clone was found once. This chain links TRBV2 with TRBJ1-2; D remains unclear. Germline V gives CDR1 SNHLY, CDR2 FYNNEI. CDR3 size: 15 residues. Trimming left V 2 bases short and J 4 bases short, with 14 bases between. CDR3 nucleotide sequence: TGTGCCAGCAGTGAATCGGCGGTTCAGGCCTATGGCTACACCTTC. Translated: CASSESAVQAYGYTF.

J is TRBJ2-5 and V is TRBV6-2 or TRBV6-3; the match to TRBD2 covers 8 bases. Losses at the gene ends were 0 bases for V and 1 base for J; bases not matched to a gene: 7. Germline-derived CDR1 and CDR2 are MNHEY and SVGEGT. CDR3 size: 17 residues. Here the CDR3 reads CASSYSSPGGPQETQYF. DNA for the CDR3: TGTGCCAGCAGTTACTCGAGCCCGGGAGGGCCCCAAGAGACCCAGTACTTC.

The V and J genes are TRBV7-2 and TRBJ2-4; weak D call: TRBD2 (5 bases). The CDR3 is 15 amino acids. Trimming removed 2 bases from V and 7 bases from J, with 15 bases in between. Germline CDR1 SGHTA, CDR2 FQGNSA. This chain's CDR3 is CASSLHASTWNIQYF. The CDR3 region has the DNA TGTGCCAGCAGCTTACACGCTAGCACTTGGAACATTCAGTACTTC.

The V gene is TRBV9, the J gene TRBJ2-3, with unresolved D. V was shortened by 0 bases and J by 6 bases, with 17 bases between the two germline ends. The length of the CDR3 is 16 residues. Germline V gives CDR1 SGDLS, CDR2 YYNGEE. The CDR3 protein is CASSVDGVSVADTQYF. CDR3 nucleotide sequence: TGTGCCAGCAGCGTAGATGGTGTGTCAGTGGCGGATACGCAGTATTTT.

This chain uses TRBV19 with TRBJ1-2; no clear D. V shed 0 bases and J shed 1 base, with 9 bases lying between them. Looked up from germline, CDR1 is LNHDA and CDR2 is SQIVND (reference sequence). This CDR3 has 15 amino acids. In DNA, the CDR3 is TGTGCCAGTAGTATAGATCGTACACTTAACTATGGCTACACCTTC. It is translated as CASSIDRTLNYGYTF.